This TCR beta chain stems from a study of CD8 T cells in ankylosing spondylitis. Whole-study findings and limits: There were earlier reports of some motif variants in reactive arthritis synovial fluid and blood. Eight or nine highly homologous variants made up a TCR beta motif that seemed to typify ankylosing spondylitis blood. Those disease-linked clones were CD8+; they were also relatively rare in peripheral blood. Disease-linked clones reportedly showed significant enrichment in matched ankylosing spondylitis synovial fluid.

Generation of TCR beta libraries employed quantitative 5'-RACE incorporating molecular barcodes. MiXCR was run by TCRdb on the 5' RACE reads, yielding one entry per CDR3 protein. The table lists around 490,000 distinct CDR3 sequences, roughly 5.3% of them singletons. On this clonotype: What it binds is not known.

This sequence was found in a male donor with ankylosing spondylitis. The sequenced material came from blood, either unsorted or a sorted T cell fraction (not recorded which).

The chain's CDR3 is CSARDQQGSAEQYF. In nucleotides, the CDR3 is TGCAGTGCTAGAGACCAACAGGGTTCGGCCGAGCAGTACTTC. This sequence joins TRBV20-1 and TRBJ2-7, with D perhaps TRBD1 (6 bases). The ends were cut back, 0 bases at V and 6 bases at J, with 15 bases in the middle. This CDR3 contains 14 residues. Germline CDR1 and CDR2: DFQATT and SNEGSKA (reference sequence).